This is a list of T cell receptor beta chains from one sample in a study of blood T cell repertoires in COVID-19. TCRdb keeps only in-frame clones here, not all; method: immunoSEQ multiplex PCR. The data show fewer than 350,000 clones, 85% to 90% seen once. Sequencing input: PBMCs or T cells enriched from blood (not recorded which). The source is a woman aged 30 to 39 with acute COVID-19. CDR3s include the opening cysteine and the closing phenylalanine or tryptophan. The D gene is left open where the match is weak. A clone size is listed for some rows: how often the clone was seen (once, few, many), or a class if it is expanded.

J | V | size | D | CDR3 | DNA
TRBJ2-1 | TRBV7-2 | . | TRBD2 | CASSLLGTSSFNEQFF | TGTGCCAGCAGCTTATTGGGGACTAGTTCATTCAATGAGCAGTTCTTC
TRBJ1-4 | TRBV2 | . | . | CASSEYSPAGGELFF | TGTGCCAGCAGTGAATATAGCCCGGCGGGAGGCGAACTGTTTTTT
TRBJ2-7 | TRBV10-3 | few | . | CATSRVSHEQYF | TGTGCCACTTCCAGGGTATCTCACGAGCAGTACTTC
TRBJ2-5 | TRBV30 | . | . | CAWRGVKETQYF | TGTGCCTGGAGGGGAGTGAAAGAGACCCAGTACTTC
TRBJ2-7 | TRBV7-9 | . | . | CASSLTQGDEQYF | TGTGCCAGCAGCTTAACGCAGGGCGACGAGCAGTACTTC
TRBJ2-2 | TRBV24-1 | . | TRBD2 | CATSDPRDYNTGELFF | TGTGCCACCAGTGATCCCCGGGACTACAATACCGGGGAGCTGTTTTTT
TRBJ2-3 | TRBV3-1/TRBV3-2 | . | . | CASRGGTDTQYF | TGTGCCAGCAGAGGGGGAACAGATACGCAGTATTTT
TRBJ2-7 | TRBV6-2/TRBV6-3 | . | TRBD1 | CASSFSPGTGDFYEQYF | TGTGCCAGCAGTTTCTCTCCCGGGACAGGGGATTTCTACGAGCAGTACTTC
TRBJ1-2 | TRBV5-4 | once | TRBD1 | CASKGQVNYGYTF | TGTGCCAGCAAAGGACAGGTTAACTATGGCTACACCTTC
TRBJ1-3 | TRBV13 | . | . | CASSLPMEGNTIYF | TGTGCCAGCAGCTTACCAATGGAGGGAAACACCATATATTTT
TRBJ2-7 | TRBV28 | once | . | CASRSDSTYEQYF | TGTGCCAGCAGATCGGACAGCACCTACGAGCAGTACTTC
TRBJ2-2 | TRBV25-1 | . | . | CASSLRDAGELFF | TGTGCCAGCAGTTTGCGGGATGCCGGGGAGCTGTTTTTT
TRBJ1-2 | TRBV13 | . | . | CASSPRGEQVGYGYTF | TGTGCCAGCAGCCCCCGGGGTGAGCAAGTGGGCTATGGCTACACCTTC
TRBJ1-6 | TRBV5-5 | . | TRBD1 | CASRRYTNRGSPLHF | TGTGCCAGCAGGCGCTACACTAACAGGGGTTCACCCCTCCACTTT
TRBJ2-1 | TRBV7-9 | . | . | CASSSEGRLYNEQFF | TGTGCCAGCAGCTCAGAGGGAAGGCTTTACAATGAGCAGTTCTTC
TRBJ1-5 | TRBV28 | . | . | CASSFGWGLLSNQPQHF | TGTGCCAGCAGTTTTGGATGGGGCCTTCTTAGCAATCAGCCCCAGCATTTT
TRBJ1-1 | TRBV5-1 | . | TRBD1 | CASSLLASQGAGTEAFF | TGCGCCAGCAGCTTGTTAGCCTCCCAGGGGGCGGGTACTGAAGCTTTCTTT
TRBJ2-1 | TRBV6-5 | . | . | CASVQGWLDNEQFF | TGTGCCAGCGTCCAGGGTTGGCTGGACAATGAGCAGTTCTTC
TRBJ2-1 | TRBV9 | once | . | CASSVGRRSYNEQFF | TGTGCCAGCAGCGTAGGGCGGCGCTCCTACAATGAGCAGTTCTTC
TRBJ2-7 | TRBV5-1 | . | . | CASSLDASSYEQYF | TGCGCCAGCAGCTTGGACGCCAGCTCCTACGAGCAGTACTTC
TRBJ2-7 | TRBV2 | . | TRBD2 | CASSDRAGAYEQYF | TGTGCCAGCAGTGATCGAGCGGGAGCGTACGAGCAGTACTTC
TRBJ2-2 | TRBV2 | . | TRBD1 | CASSEPNKQTGGKTGELFF | TGTGCCAGCAGTGAACCTAATAAACAAACAGGGGGAAAAACCGGGGAGCTGTTTTTT
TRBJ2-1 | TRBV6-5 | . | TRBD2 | CASSLTGGQINEQFF | TGTGCCAGCAGTTTAACGGGAGGCCAAATCAATGAGCAGTTCTTC
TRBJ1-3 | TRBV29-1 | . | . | CSVADSGNTIYF | TGCAGCGTTGCGGACAGTGGAAACACCATATATTTT
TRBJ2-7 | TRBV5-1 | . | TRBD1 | CASSEGQGAYEQYF | TGCGCCAGCAGCGAAGGACAGGGGGCGTACGAGCAGTACTTC
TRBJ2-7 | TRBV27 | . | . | CASSTRDRYADEQYF | TGTGCCAGCAGTACTCGCGACAGGTACGCGGACGAGCAGTACTTC